These T cell receptor beta chains were read from a single sample in a study of blood T cell repertoires in COVID-19. Method: immunoSEQ multiplex PCR; TCRdb's copy keeps in-frame clones and lacks some. The sample gives 60,000 to 70,000 clones, 80% to 85% of which show up once; around 4.1% is in the top ten. The material sequenced was peripheral blood. The receptors come from a woman aged 55-69 years with acute or convalescent COVID-19. The CDR3 runs from the conserved cysteine through the conserved F or W. The D gene is left open where the match is weak. Not all rows give a size; the values are once, few, many and, for expanded clones, a class.

D gene | J gene | clone size | V gene | CDR3 protein | CDR3 DNA
TRBD2 | TRBJ2-5 | NA | TRBV19 | CASRLSGVVGETQYF | TGTGCCAGTAGGCTTAGCGGGGTAGTCGGAGAGACCCAGTACTTC
NA | TRBJ1-2 | NA | TRBV6-5 | CASRSPVNYGYTF | TGTGCCAGCAGGTCCCCGGTAAACTATGGCTACACCTTC
TRBD1 | TRBJ1-2 | NA | TRBV2 | CASSYRDRVIGGYTF | TGTGCCAGCAGTTACCGGGACAGGGTGATAGGAGGCTACACCTTC
NA | TRBJ2-5 | NA | TRBV15 | CATSRAGKGLETQYF | TGTGCCACCAGCAGGGCCGGGAAAGGCTTGGAGACCCAGTACTTC
NA | TRBJ1-6 | NA | TRBV7-3 | CASSSLRDSPLHF | TGTGCCAGCAGCTCCCTCAGGGATTCACCCCTCCACTTT
TRBD1 | TRBJ1-5 | NA | TRBV7-2 | CASSAQGAGQPQHF | TGTGCCAGCAGCGCCCAGGGGGCAGGTCAGCCCCAGCATTTT
NA | TRBJ1-6 | NA | TRBV6-1 | CASSEPAGGGWSPLHF | TGTGCCAGCAGTGAACCCGCTGGCGGGGGCTGGTCACCCCTCCACTTT
NA | TRBJ1-2 | NA | TRBV12-3/TRBV12-4 | CASSPTVNYGYTF | TGTGCCAGCAGCCCGACAGTCAACTATGGCTACACCTTC
NA | TRBJ2-3 | NA | TRBV5-1 | CASSLGGKDTQYF | TGCGCCAGCAGCTTGGGAGGGAAGGATACGCAGTATTTT
TRBD2 | TRBJ2-2 | once | TRBV27 | CASSPTSGVNTGELFF | TGTGCCAGCAGCCCGACTAGCGGGGTGAACACCGGGGAGCTGTTTTTT
NA | TRBJ1-5 | NA | TRBV7-2 | CASSYRDTLQPQHF | TGTGCCAGCAGCTACCGCGACACCCTTCAGCCCCAGCATTTT
NA | TRBJ1-6 | few | TRBV9 | CASSVRGFSYNSPLHF | TGTGCCAGCAGCGTAAGGGGGTTCTCCTATAATTCACCCCTCCACTTT
TRBD2 | TRBJ2-7 | NA | TRBV5-1 | CASSFEAGGPQEQYF | TGCGCCAGCAGCTTCGAAGCGGGGGGGCCCCAGGAGCAGTACTTC
NA | TRBJ1-5 | NA | TRBV30 | CAWSMGPGKPQHF | TGTGCCTGGAGTATGGGGCCTGGGAAGCCCCAGCATTTT
TRBD1 | TRBJ1-6 | NA | TRBV7-3 | CASSSGQGNSPLHF | TGTGCCAGCAGCTCGGGACAGGGTAATTCACCCCTCCACTTT
TRBD1 | TRBJ1-2 | once | TRBV7-9 | CASSLALGQGVGGYTF | TGTGCCAGCAGCTTAGCGCTTGGACAGGGAGTAGGTGGCTACACCTTC
TRBD1 | TRBJ2-7 | NA | TRBV24-1 | CATSDKYRGKYEQYF | TGTGCCACCAGTGATAAATACAGGGGGAAGTACGAGCAGTACTTC
NA | TRBJ1-4 | NA | TRBV12-3/TRBV12-4 | CASSPPDSEKLFF | TGTGCCAGCAGTCCACCCGATAGTGAAAAACTGTTTTTT
NA | TRBJ1-2 | NA | TRBV25-1 | CASSTASDPQFYYGYTF | TGTGCCAGCAGTACAGCTTCAGATCCTCAGTTTTACTATGGCTACACCTTC
TRBD1 | TRBJ1-6 | NA | TRBV30 | CAWSMGQRNSPLHF | TGTGCCTGGAGTATGGGACAGAGAAATTCACCCCTCCACTTT
NA | TRBJ1-1 | NA | TRBV19 | CASGRARAEAFF | TGTGCCAGTGGCAGGGCTCGCGCTGAAGCTTTCTTT
NA | TRBJ2-7 | NA | TRBV12-3/TRBV12-4 | CASSFNIGEQYF | TGTGCCAGCAGTTTTAATATCGGCGAGCAGTACTTC
TRBD2 | TRBJ2-2 | NA | TRBV7-2 | CASSLTSGSNTGELFF | TGTGCCAGCAGCTTAACTAGCGGGTCTAACACCGGGGAGCTGTTTTTT
TRBD1 | TRBJ1-5 | NA | TRBV10-3 | CAISEGTGDQPQHF | TGTGCCATCAGTGAAGGGACAGGCGATCAGCCCCAGCATTTT
NA | TRBJ2-1 | NA | TRBV18 | CASSPGSGSYNEQFF | TGTGCCAGCTCACCAGGTAGCGGATCCTACAATGAGCAGTTCTTC
NA | TRBJ1-4 | NA | TRBV2 | CASSLRANEKLFF | TGTGCCAGCAGTCTCAGGGCTAATGAAAAACTGTTTTTT
NA | TRBJ2-3 | once | TRBV12-3/TRBV12-4 | CASNNGGTDTQYF | TGTGCCAGCAATAACGGGGGCACAGATACGCAGTATTTT
NA | TRBJ2-2 | NA | TRBV5-1 | CASSLGGSNTGELFF | TGCGCCAGCAGCCTGGGGGGCTCGAACACCGGGGAGCTGTTTTTT
NA | TRBJ1-3 | NA | TRBV5-1 | CASSPDGDSGNTIYF | TGCGCCAGCAGCCCCGACGGAGACTCTGGAAACACCATATATTTT
TRBD1 | TRBJ2-2 | NA | TRBV4-1 | CASSLMTGVGTGELFF | TGCGCCAGCAGCCTCATGACAGGGGTGGGCACCGGGGAGCTGTTTTTT
NA | TRBJ1-1 | few | TRBV6-1 | CASSSAQANTEAFF | TGTGCCAGCAGTTCGGCGCAGGCTAACACTGAAGCTTTCTTT
TRBD1 | TRBJ2-5 | NA | TRBV7-3 | CASSRTGGIQETQYF | TGTGCCAGCAGCCGTACAGGGGGTATACAAGAGACCCAGTACTTC
NA | TRBJ1-1 | NA | TRBV30 | CAWSPGNTEAFF | TGTGCCTGGAGCCCCGGGAACACTGAAGCTTTCTTT
TRBD2 | TRBJ2-4 | NA | TRBV9 | CASSPTSGGAEAAENIQYF | TGTGCCAGCAGCCCGACTAGCGGGGGGGCCGAGGCGGCCGAAAACATTCAGTACTTC
NA | TRBJ1-5 | NA | TRBV5-1 | CASSPGGVDQPQHF | TGCGCCAGCAGCCCCGGGGGGGTAGATCAGCCCCAGCATTTT
TRBD1 | TRBJ2-7 | NA | TRBV7-9 | CASNPQGVYSYEQYF | TGTGCCAGCAACCCACAGGGGGTCTACTCCTACGAGCAGTACTTC
NA | TRBJ1-4 | NA | TRBV7-9 | CASSLQGLGEKLFF | TGTGCCAGCAGCTTACAGGGCCTTGGCGAAAAACTGTTTTTT
NA | TRBJ2-7 | NA | TRBV7-9 | CASSSIGAWEQYF | TGTGCCAGCAGCTCGATAGGGGCGTGGGAGCAGTACTTC
NA | TRBJ1-1 | NA | TRBV6-6 | CASSWAVNTEAFF | TGTGCCAGCAGTTGGGCAGTAAACACTGAAGCTTTCTTT